This T cell receptor (beta chain) comes out of a study of tumor-infiltrating lymphocytes in primary liver carcinoma. DNA and RNA were both co-extracted from 20-30 mg of bulk tissue that had not been sorted. The CDR3 has 15 residues. The germline V and J ends were trimmed by 6 bases and 8 bases, with 20 bases remaining between them. Germline CDR1 MDHEN, CDR2 SYDVKM. TCR beta cDNA was made from 450 to 550 ng total RNA with a constant-region primer. Library construction for TCR beta comprised three nested multiplex PCR rounds performed with slightly modified ARM-PCR. TRBV1-TRBV30 forward primers and a C-beta reverse primer were used in the first two PCR rounds, which each ran for approximately 9 cycles. TCRdb itself ran the multiplex PCR reads through MiXCR, one entry per CDR3 protein. The table shows roughly 70,000 distinct CDR3 sequences, with 71% occurring only once.

Sequenced sample: liver tumor tissue from sampling region 4. Subset given: tumor region T4, right-lateral pole. The chain links TRBV28 to TRBJ2-1; tentatively, D is TRBD2 (7 bases). The receptor was isolated from a man in his forties or fifties with primary liver carcinoma and hepatitis B virus infection. DNA for the CDR3: TGTGCCAGCAGCTTGGGACGGGGGGCGACCGATGAGCAGTTCTTC. It codes for CASSLGRGATDEQFF.